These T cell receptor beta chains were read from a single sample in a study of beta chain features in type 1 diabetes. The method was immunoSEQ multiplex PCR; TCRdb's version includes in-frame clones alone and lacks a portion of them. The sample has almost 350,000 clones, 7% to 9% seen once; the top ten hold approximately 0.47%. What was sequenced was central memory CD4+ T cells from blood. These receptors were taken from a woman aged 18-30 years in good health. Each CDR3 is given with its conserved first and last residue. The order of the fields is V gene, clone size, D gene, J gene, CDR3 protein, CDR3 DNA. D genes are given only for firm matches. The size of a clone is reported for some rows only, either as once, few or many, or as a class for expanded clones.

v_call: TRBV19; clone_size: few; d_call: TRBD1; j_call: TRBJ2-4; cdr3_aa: CASSIGGQGSIQYF; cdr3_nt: TGTGCCAGTAGTATTGGGGGACAGGGAAGCATTCAGTACTTC
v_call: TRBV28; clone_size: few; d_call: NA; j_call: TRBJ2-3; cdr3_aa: CASNPGQKPRDTQYF; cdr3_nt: TGTGCCAGCAACCCGGGCCAAAAGCCAAGAGATACGCAGTATTTT
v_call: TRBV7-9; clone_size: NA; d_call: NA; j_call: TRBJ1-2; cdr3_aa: CASSLAQPGSGGYTF; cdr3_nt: TGTGCCAGCAGCTTAGCCCAACCAGGGAGTGGTGGCTACACCTTC
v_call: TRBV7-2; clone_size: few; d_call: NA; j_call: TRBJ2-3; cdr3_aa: CASSPPGEDTQYF; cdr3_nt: TGTGCCAGCAGCCCACCGGGGGAAGATACGCAGTATTTT
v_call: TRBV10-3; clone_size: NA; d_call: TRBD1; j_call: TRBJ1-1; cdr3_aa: CAISETGQGSTEAFF; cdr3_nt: TGTGCCATCAGTGAGACCGGACAGGGAAGCACTGAAGCTTTCTTT
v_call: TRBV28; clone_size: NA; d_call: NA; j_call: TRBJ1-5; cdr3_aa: CANRHQPQHF; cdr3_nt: TGTGCCAACCGTCATCAGCCCCAGCATTTT
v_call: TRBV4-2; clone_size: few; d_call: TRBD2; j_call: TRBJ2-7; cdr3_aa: CASSQDSGTSLYEQYF; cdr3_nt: TGTGCCAGCAGCCAAGATTCCGGGACTAGCTTGTACGAGCAGTACTTC
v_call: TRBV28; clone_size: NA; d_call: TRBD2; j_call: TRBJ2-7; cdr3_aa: CASSLLGTSDIVEQYF; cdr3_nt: TGTGCCAGCAGTTTATTGGGGACTAGCGACATCGTCGAGCAGTACTTC
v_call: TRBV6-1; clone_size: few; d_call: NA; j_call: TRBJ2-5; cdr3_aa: CASSAGGQTQYF; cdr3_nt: TGTGCCAGCAGTGCGGGTGGACAGACCCAGTACTTC
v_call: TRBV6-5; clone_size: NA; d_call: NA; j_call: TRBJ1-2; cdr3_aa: CASSYSRAAGTGYTF; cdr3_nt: TGTGCCAGCAGTTACTCGAGAGCGGCAGGGACCGGCTACACCTTC
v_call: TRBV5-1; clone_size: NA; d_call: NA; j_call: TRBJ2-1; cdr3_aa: CASSPTGGSNEQFF; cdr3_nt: TGCGCCAGCAGCCCTACTGGAGGGAGCAATGAGCAGTTCTTC
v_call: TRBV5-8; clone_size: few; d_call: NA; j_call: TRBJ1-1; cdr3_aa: CASIRVAEAFF; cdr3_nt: TGTGCCAGCATAAGGGTCGCTGAAGCTTTCTTT
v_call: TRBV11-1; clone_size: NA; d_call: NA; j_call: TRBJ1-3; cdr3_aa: CASSSSLGGNTIYF; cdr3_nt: TGTGCCAGCAGCTCGAGCCTTGGCGGAAACACCATATATTTT
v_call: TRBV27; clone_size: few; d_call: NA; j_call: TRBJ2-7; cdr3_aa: CASSFTVGAGRQTYEQYF; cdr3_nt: TGTGCCAGCAGCTTTACGGTGGGGGCGGGGCGCCAAACCTACGAGCAGTACTTC
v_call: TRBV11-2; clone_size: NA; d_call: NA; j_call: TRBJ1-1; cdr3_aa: CASSFARWAFF; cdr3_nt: TGTGCCAGCAGCTTCGCCCGATGGGCTTTCTTT
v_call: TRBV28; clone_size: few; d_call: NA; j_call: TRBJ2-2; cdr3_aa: CASSFVPGELFF; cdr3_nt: TGTGCCAGCAGTTTTGTACCCGGGGAGCTGTTTTTT
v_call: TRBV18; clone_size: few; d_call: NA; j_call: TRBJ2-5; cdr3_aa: CASSPWDFETQYF; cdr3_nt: TGTGCCAGCTCACCGTGGGACTTCGAGACCCAGTACTTC
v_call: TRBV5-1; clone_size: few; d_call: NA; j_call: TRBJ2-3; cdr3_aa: CASSPGTNTDTQYF; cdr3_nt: TGCGCCAGCAGCCCCGGGACCAACACAGATACGCAGTATTTT
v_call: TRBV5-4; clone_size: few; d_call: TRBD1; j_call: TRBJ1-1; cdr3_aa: CASRSGQGSTFF; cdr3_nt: TGTGCCAGCAGATCCGGACAGGGTTCGACTTTCTTT
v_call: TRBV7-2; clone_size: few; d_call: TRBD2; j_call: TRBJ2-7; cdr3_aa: CASSSLVAGPHYEQYF; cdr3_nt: TGTGCCAGCAGCTCCCTGGTAGCGGGACCACACTACGAGCAGTACTTC
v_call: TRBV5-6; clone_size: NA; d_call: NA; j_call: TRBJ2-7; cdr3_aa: CASSFRRDEQYF; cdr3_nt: TGTGCCAGCAGCTTTCGGAGGGACGAGCAGTACTTC
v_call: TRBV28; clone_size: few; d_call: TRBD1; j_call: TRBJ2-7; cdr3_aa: CASSPQGAWVHEQYF; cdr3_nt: TGTGCCAGCAGCCCGCAGGGGGCCTGGGTGCACGAGCAGTACTTC
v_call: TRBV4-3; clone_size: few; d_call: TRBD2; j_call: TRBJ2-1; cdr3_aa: CASSRGLAEYNEQFF; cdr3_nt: TGCGCCAGCAGCAGAGGACTAGCGGAGTACAATGAGCAGTTCTTC
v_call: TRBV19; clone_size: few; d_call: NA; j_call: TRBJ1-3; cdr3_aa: CASSTTATSSGNTIYF; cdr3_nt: TGTGCCAGTAGTACGACAGCTACCTCCTCTGGAAACACCATATATTTT
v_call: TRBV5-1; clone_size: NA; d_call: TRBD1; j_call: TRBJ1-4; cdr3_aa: CASSQGQPNEKLFF; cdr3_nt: TGCGCCAGCAGCCAGGGACAGCCTAATGAAAAACTGTTTTTT
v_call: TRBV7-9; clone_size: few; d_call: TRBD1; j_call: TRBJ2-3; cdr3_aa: CASSSLIRTGRGTDTQYF; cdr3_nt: TGTGCCAGCAGCTCACTCATCCGGACAGGGCGGGGCACAGATACGCAGTATTTT
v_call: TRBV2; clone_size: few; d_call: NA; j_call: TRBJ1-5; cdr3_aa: CASRLTLQPQHF; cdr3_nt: TGTGCCAGCAGGCTGACACTTCAGCCCCAGCATTTT